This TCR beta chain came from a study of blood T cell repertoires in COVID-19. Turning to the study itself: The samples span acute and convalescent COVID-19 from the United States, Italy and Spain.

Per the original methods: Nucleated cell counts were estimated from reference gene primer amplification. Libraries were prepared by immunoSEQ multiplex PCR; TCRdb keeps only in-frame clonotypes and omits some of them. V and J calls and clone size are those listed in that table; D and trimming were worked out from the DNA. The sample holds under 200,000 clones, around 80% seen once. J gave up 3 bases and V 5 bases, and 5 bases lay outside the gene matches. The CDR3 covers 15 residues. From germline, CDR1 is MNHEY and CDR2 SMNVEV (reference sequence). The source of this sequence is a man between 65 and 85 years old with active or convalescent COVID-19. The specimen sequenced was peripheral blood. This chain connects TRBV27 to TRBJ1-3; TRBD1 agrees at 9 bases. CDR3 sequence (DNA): TGTGCCAGCAGTCGGACAGGGGTAGGTGGAAACACCATATATTTT. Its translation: CASSRTGVGGNTIYF.